One and the same sample provided the 21 T cell receptor beta chains below, sequenced in a study of T cells in Graves' hyperthyroidism and ophthalmopathy. What was amplified from RNA transcripts were TCR beta CDR3 regions. HTBI primers were used for first-round RT-PCR of the TCR CDR3. TCRdb reprocessed the multiplex PCR reads with MiXCR, giving one entry per CDR3 protein. The sample records a few hundred thousand distinct CDR3 sequences, 15% to 19% being singletons. Sequencing input: blood. The receptors stem from a woman between 18 and 29 years old with Graves' hyperthyroidism.

The chain joins TRBV28 to TRBJ2-7; 10 bases match TRBD1. This CDR3 has 17 residues. CDR1 and CDR2 from the germline V gene are MDHEN and SYDVKM. V dropped 3 bases and J dropped 2; count of bases not matched to a gene: 10. The CDR3, as DNA: TGTGCCAGCAGTTTCCTCCGGGACAGGGGTCCCACCTACGAGCAGTACTTC. This codes for CASSFLRDRGPTYEQYF. Using reference TRBV28 and TRBJ2-7 for the parts outside the CDR3, the full variable domain is DVKVTQSSRYLVKRTGEKVFLECVQDMDHENMFWYRQDPGLGLRLIYFSYDVKMKEKGDIPEGYSVSREKKERFSLILESASTNQTSMYLCASSFLRDRGPTYEQYFGPGTRLTVT.

This clonotype was counted ten times or more. The V call is TRBV12-3 or TRBV12-4, the J call TRBJ1-6; D is uncertain. Trimming removed 6 bases from V and 10 bases from J, with 16 bases in between. CDR3 length equals 14 residues. The chain's CDR3 is CASSPSQARSPLHF. The DNA for the CDR3 is TGTGCCAGCAGCCCTTCCCAAGCGAGGTCACCCCTCCACTTT.

This clonotype turned up a few times. This sequence joins TRBV19 and TRBJ2-5; TRBD2 matches 9 bases. The CDR3 runs 19 residues. After removal of 5 bases from V and 5 bases from J, the junction contained 21 bases not matched to a gene. Germline CDR1 LNHDA, CDR2 SQIVND (reference sequence). CDR3 in amino acids: CASSPTAIAGGPGWETQYF. CDR3 coding DNA: TGTGCCAGTAGTCCAACGGCGATCGCGGGAGGGCCTGGGTGGGAGACCCAGTACTTC.

A word on this clonotype: A much larger clone lies a single base off, so this may be a read error. The CDR3 does not close with the conserved phenylalanine or tryptophan, likely indicating a read error. The chain links TRBV5-5 to TRBJ1-6; D call uncertain. V lost 0 bases to trimming and J lost 6 bases, with 10 bases between them. The CDR3 runs 15 residues. Germline lookup yields CDR1 SGHKS and CDR2 YYEKEE (reference sequence). In nucleotides, the CDR3 is TGTGCCAGCAGCTTGGGAGGATCTCTTAATTCACCCCTCCACCTT. Amino acid sequence: CASSLGGSLNSPLHL.

Concerning this clonotype itself: With a much larger clone just one base away, this may be a read error. This rearrangement joins TRBV27 to TRBJ2-3; tentative D call: TRBD2 (7 bases). The V end lost 5 bases, the J end lost 2 bases, and 14 bases lay between the germline ends. Germline V lookup: CDR1 MNHEY, CDR2 SMNVEV (reference sequence). The CDR3 is 15 amino acids. The CDR3 DNA reads as TGTGCCAGCAGTCTGCGGGGGCGACTCACAGATACGCAGTATTTT. Protein product: CASSLRGRLTDTQYF.

The V call is TRBV7-8, the J call TRBJ1-6, with TRBD1 matching over 7 bases. Losses at the gene ends were 7 bases for V and 5 bases for J; bases not matched to a gene: 5. This CDR3 is built from 14 residues. The V gene's germline CDR1 is SGHVS and CDR2 FQNEAQ. This chain's CDR3 is CASTEDRDNSPLHF. The CDR3 DNA is TGTGCCAGCACTGAAGACAGGGATAATTCACCCCTCCACTTT.

There are many counts of this clonotype. The chain recombines TRBV5-6 with TRBJ2-5; TRBD1 is a possible D gene (6 bases). The CDR3 runs 16 residues. Between the trimmed V and J ends, which lost 0 bases and 1 base, there was a span of 13 bases. The germline gives CDR1 SGHDT, CDR2 YYEEEE. The DNA of the CDR3 is TGTGCCAGCAGCTTGGAGGGGGAGTGGTCCCAAGAGACCCAGTACTTC. It translates to CASSLEGEWSQETQYF.

This clonotype appeared many times. V is TRBV18 and J is TRBJ1-3; TRBD1 might be the D (5 bases). Germline loops: CDR1 KGHSH, CDR2 LQKENI. The CDR3 length is 15 residues. Trimming cost V 3 bases and J 2 bases, with 11 bases left between them. The CDR3 DNA is TGTGCCAGCTCACCCGATTCCAGGGCTGGAAACACCATATATTTT. Protein product: CASSPDSRAGNTIYF.

In this sample, this clonotype turned up a few times. The chain has TRBV7-9 and TRBJ2-1; 10 bases match TRBD1. Germline CDR1 reads SEHNR; CDR2 reads FQNEAQ (reference sequence). This CDR3 is built from 18 residues. The J segment lost 5 bases and the V segment lost 4 bases, leaving 14 bases of the junction unmatched. The DNA of the CDR3 is TGTGCCAGCAGCTCGGGACAGGGGTACGGGGGTCTCCACAATGAGCAGTTCTTC. It is translated as CASSSGQGYGGLHNEQFF.

The chain uses TRBV19 and TRBJ1-2; 7 bases align to TRBD1. CDR1 and CDR2 (germline): LNHDA, SQIVND (reference sequence). The CDR3 is 14 residues long. The ends lost 4 bases at V and 3 bases at J; junction bases unmatched: 5. In DNA form, the CDR3 reads TGTGCCAGTAGTACGACAGGGTATGACTATGGCTACACCTTC. Its protein is CASSTTGYDYGYTF.

Details on this clonotype: Relative to the germline gene, one junction end is altered; a read error may explain this. The V and J genes are TRBV10-1 and TRBJ2-7; 7 bases are a match to TRBD1. CDR1 and CDR2 (germline): WNHNN, SYGVQD (reference sequence). This CDR3 contains 14 residues. The CDR3 loop reads CASSAGTANYEQYF. The CDR3, as DNA: TGCGCCAGTAGTGCCGGGACAGCGAACTACGAGCAGTACTTC.

This chain joins TRBV5-6 and TRBJ1-6; no reliable D call. V was cut by 4 bases and J by 10 bases, with 15 bases left in between. In germline, CDR1 is SGHDT, CDR2 YYEEEE. The CDR3 loop spans 14 amino acids. The CDR3 DNA reads TGTGCCAGCAGCGGGCCCAGAGAAGGGTCACCCCTCCACTTT. It specifies CASSGPREGSPLHF.

Notes on this clonotype: At one boundary the junction diverges from the germline segment, which might be a read error. J is TRBJ1-5 and V is TRBV19, with D maybe TRBD1 (5 bases). Germline-derived CDR1 and CDR2 are LNHDA and SQIVND (reference sequence). The CDR3 consists of 14 residues. The CDR3 region is CASSIRAGSQPRHF. CDR3 bases: TGTGCCAGTAGTATAAGGGCAGGGTCTCAGCCCCGGCATTTT.

This clonotype was seen ten or more times. The genes are TRBV13 and TRBJ2-5; maybe TRBD1 (6 bases). CDR1 and CDR2 from the germline V gene are PRHDT and FYEKMQ (reference sequence). V lost 3 bases to trimming and J lost 1 base, with 12 bases between them. This CDR3 has 15 amino acids. Written as DNA, the CDR3 is TGTGCCAGCAGCTTGTCTCGGGACACCCAAGAGACCCAGTACTTC. This gives the protein CASSLSRDTQETQYF. The full variable domain, completed using reference TRBV13 and TRBJ2-5, is AAGVIQSPRHLIKEKRETATLKCYPIPRHDTVYWYQQGPGQDPQFLISFYEKMQSDKGSIPDRFSAQQFSDYHSELNMSSLELGDSALYFCASSLSRDTQETQYFGPGTRLLVL.

This clonotype was counted ten times or more. V gene TRBV7-6 combines with J gene TRBJ2-1; the D is unclear. Germline V gene sequence: CDR1 SGHVS, CDR2 FNYEAQ. The CDR3 extends over 12 amino acids. The ends were cut back, 0 bases at V and 7 bases at J, with 4 bases in the middle. CDR3 DNA sequence: TGTGCCAGCAGCTTAGCCCAAAATGAGCAGTTCTTC. It translates to CASSLAQNEQFF.

This clonotype was observed many times. The chain is built from TRBV3-1 and TRBJ1-2; D gene ambiguous. CDR1 and CDR2 (germline): LGHDT, YNNKEL (reference sequence). This CDR3 region has 19 residues. Trimming took off 2 bases at V and 1 base at J, with 23 bases between the two ends. The CDR3 region is CASSQTLLSGSFFNYGYTF. In DNA form, the CDR3 reads TGTGCCAGCAGCCAAACTTTACTATCGGGCAGTTTTTTTAACTATGGCTACACCTTC.

The rearrangement joins TRBV20-1 to TRBJ2-7; 8 bases are shared with TRBD1. CDR1 and CDR2 (germline): DFQATT, SNEGSKA (reference sequence). The trim removed 1 base at V and 5 bases at J, leaving 7 bases unmatched. The CDR3 is 14 amino acids. Written as DNA, the CDR3 is TGCAGTGCTAGAGTTCCCCGACAGGGGAACGAGCAGTACTTC. It specifies CSARVPRQGNEQYF.

This clonotype appeared many times. The CDR3 is CASSLSRRMTAYEQFF. For the CDR3, the DNA is TGTGCCAGCAGTTTATCGAGGCGTATGACTGCCTATGAGCAGTTCTTC. V and J are TRBV27 and TRBJ2-1; no firm D call. The CDR3 is made up of 16 amino acids. Germline lookup yields CDR1 MNHEY and CDR2 SMNVEV (reference sequence). Deletions cut 0 bases from V and 8 bases from J, with 17 bases between.

This clonotype has a count of ten or more. The chain's CDR3 is CASSIDTRGYYEQYF. The CDR3 DNA sequence: TGTGCCAGTAGTATAGATACGCGGGGATACTACGAGCAGTACTTC. The chain joins TRBV19 to TRBJ2-7, with D perhaps matching TRBD2 (6 bases). The germline CDR1 and CDR2 sequences are LNHDA and SQIVND (reference sequence). Between the trimmed V and J ends, which lost 0 bases and 3 bases, there was a span of 12 bases. The CDR3 totals 15 residues.

There are many counts of this clonotype. This chain joins TRBV7-3 and TRBJ2-1; D perhaps matches TRBD2 (5 bases). V gave up 5 bases and J gave up 10 bases, with 12 bases separating them. Per the germline V gene, CDR1 is SGHTA and CDR2 is FQGTGA. The CDR3 contains 12 residues. CDR3 bases: TGTGCCAGCAGCCTGTTCGGCGGGGAGCAGTTCTTC. It specifies CASSLFGGEQFF.

This clonotype was recorded many times. The chain couples TRBV3-1 to TRBJ2-5; 10 nucleotides align to TRBD2. The CDR3 consists of 14 residues. V dropped 8 bases and J dropped 2; count of bases not matched to a gene: 5. Germline V lookup: CDR1 LGHDT, CDR2 YNNKEL (reference sequence). CDR3 loop: CASSQTSGQETQYF. In nucleotides, the CDR3 is TGTGCCAGCTCACAGACTAGCGGGCAAGAGACCCAGTACTTC.